This T cell receptor (beta chain) was captured by sequencing in a study of cytomegalovirus exposure and HLA in healthy donors. Of note for this clone: Its antigen remains unknown.

Healthy bone marrow donors formed the donor group. Donors had nominal health at sampling but likely had unrecorded immune exposures. Findings and limits, study-wide: In a later analysis, common viral pathogens appeared linked to several of the most significant clusters.

CDR3 length: 12 amino acids. Germline V gene data show CDR1 as SNHLY and CDR2 as FYNNEI. With 60 Vbeta and 13 Jbeta primers, the PCR was carried out. Clones were sequenced by immunoSEQ multiplex PCR, and TCRdb holds only the in-frame ones, with some missing. The table lists 150,000 to 200,000 clones, roughly 80% of them singletons. This receptor was obtained from a human donor in good health. The sample taken for sequencing was PBMCs. The chain joins TRBV2 to TRBJ2-5, with D tentatively TRBD2 (6 bases). The DNA end is a closer match to TRBJ2-7, so the J assignment may be wrong. The CDR3 DNA reads TGTGCCAGCAGCCGGGCGGGGTACGAGCAGTACTTC. Encoded protein: CASSRAGYEQYF.